One and the same sample provided the 2 T cell receptor beta chains below, sequenced in a study of T cells in Graves' hyperthyroidism and ophthalmopathy. RNA transcripts gave rise to amplified TCR beta CDR3 regions. An initial round of RT-PCR targeting the TCR CDR3 relied on the HTBI primer set. MiXCR was run by TCRdb on the multiplex PCR reads, yielding one entry per CDR3 protein. The repertoire holds roughly 100,000 distinct CDR3 sequences, with over 45% as singletons. What was sequenced was blood. The receptors stem from a man between 35 and 55 years old with Graves' hyperthyroidism.

The gene calls are TRBV2 and TRBJ1-2; TRBD1 matches 8 bases. Per the germline V gene, CDR1 is SNHLY and CDR2 is FYNNEI. This CDR3 has 14 amino acids. Trimming took 4 bases from V and 7 from J; bases not matched to a gene: 8. CDR3 protein: CASSAGQGPCGYTF. The CDR3 DNA sequence: TGTGCCAGCAGTGCCGGACAGGGCCCCTGTGGCTACACCTTC.

A note on this clonotype: Relative to the germline gene, one junction end is altered; a read error may explain this. The chain recombines TRBV6-1 with TRBJ1-1; 7 nucleotides match TRBD1. There are 17 residues in the CDR3. Germline V lookup: CDR1 MNHNS, CDR2 SASEGT. The CDR3 region has the DNA TGTGCCAGCAGCCCAGGGGGGACACGGGGCGAGAACGCTGAAGCTTTCTTT. Translation gives CASSPGGTRGENAEAFF.